A single sample is the source of the 8 T cell receptor beta chains below, sequenced in a study of cytomegalovirus exposure and HLA in healthy donors. Use of 60 Vbeta and 13 Jbeta primers characterized the PCR. TCRdb's copy holds only in-frame clones and misses some; the assay was immunoSEQ multiplex PCR. The table shows more than 150,000 clones, with roughly 80% occurring only once. The sample consisted of PBMCs. The receptors stem from a girl aged 5-17 years in good health and CMV-seropositive.

V is TRBV5-8 and J is TRBJ1-3, with 9 bases lining up with TRBD1. This CDR3 is 17 amino acids long. V dropped 10 bases and J dropped 3; count of bases not matched to a gene: 17. CDR1 and CDR2 from the germline V gene are SGHTS and YDEGEE. In nucleotides, the CDR3 is TGTGCCCACGTTCAGACGGGGACAGGGCCCAGTGGAAACACCATATATTTT. The encoded protein is CAHVQTGTGPSGNTIYF.

This chain links TRBV11-2 with TRBJ2-7; D is possibly TRBD1 (6 bases). The V gene's germline CDR1 is SGHAT and CDR2 FQNNGV. The CDR3 spans 14 residues. V was shortened by 1 base and J by 0 bases, with 7 bases between the two germline ends. This CDR3 reads CASSLGRGSYEQYF. DNA for the CDR3: TGTGCCAGCAGCTTAGGCAGGGGCTCCTACGAGCAGTACTTC.

This chain links TRBV18 with TRBJ1-5; the D gene is possibly TRBD1 (5 bases). The V end lost 2 bases, the J end lost 7 bases, and 12 bases lay between the germline ends. This CDR3 spans 14 amino acids. Germline CDR1 and CDR2: KGHSH and LQKENI. The CDR3 DNA follows: TGTGCCAGCTCACCATCCGGGGGGGAGCAGCCCCAGCATTTT. Translating gives CASSPSGGEQPQHF.

This chain joins TRBV5-1 and TRBJ1-1; D is perhaps TRBD1 (5 bases). With 0 bases removed from V and 3 bases from J, the gap between germline ends came to 12 bases. The germline V gene encodes CDR1 SGHRS and CDR2 YFSETQ. The CDR3 is 15 residues long. This CDR3 reads CASSLERGMDTEAFF. CDR3 bases: TGCGCCAGCAGCTTGGAGCGGGGGATGGACACTGAAGCTTTCTTT.

This chain joins TRBV11-2 and TRBJ1-1; D ambiguous. Trimming took off 3 bases at V and 0 bases at J, with 11 bases between the two ends. The CDR3 is made up of 15 amino acids. Per germline, CDR1 SGHAT and CDR2 FQNNGV. The DNA for the CDR3 is TGTGCCAGCAGCTTTGCGGCCGCAATGAACACTGAAGCTTTCTTT. This codes for CASSFAAAMNTEAFF. The entire variable domain, with the rest obtained from reference TRBV11-2 and TRBJ1-1, is as follows: EAGVAQSPRYKIIEKRQSVAFWCNPISGHATLYWYQQILGQGPKLLIQFQNNGVVDDSQLPKDRFSAERLKGVDSTLKIQPAKLEDSAVYLCASSFAAAMNTEAFFGQGTRLTVV.

This sequence joins TRBV9 and TRBJ2-3; D possibly corresponds to TRBD2 (5 bases). V lost 4 bases, J lost 1 base, and 22 bases lay in between. The CDR3 covers 18 residues. The germline V gene has CDR1 SGDLS and CDR2 YYNGEE. CDR3 sequence (DNA): TGTGCCAGCAGCTCAACCCTAAGACGGGGAACCGGCACAGATACGCAGTATTTT. This codes for CASSSTLRRGTGTDTQYF. The entire variable domain, with the rest obtained from reference TRBV9 and TRBJ2-3, is as follows: DSGVTQTPKHLITATGQRVTLRCSPRSGDLSVYWYQQSLDQGLQFLIQYYNGEERAKGNILERFSAQQFPDLHSELNLSSLELGDSALYFCASSSTLRRGTGTDTQYFGPGTRLTVL.

This chain links TRBV30 with TRBJ2-1; tentatively, D is TRBD2 (6 bases). Trimming removed 5 bases at V and 2 bases at J, with 10 bases between. Germline V gene lookup returns CDR1 GTSNPN and CDR2 SVGIG (reference sequence). CDR3 size: 13 residues. The CDR3: CAWRASAYNEQFF. CDR3 in DNA: TGTGCCTGGCGAGCTAGCGCCTACAATGAGCAGTTCTTC.

This clone turned up a few times. The chain uses TRBV7-9 and TRBJ2-6; 7 positions agree with TRBD1. The CDR3 is 15 amino acids. The V segment lost 6 bases and the J segment 7 bases; nucleotides outside the gene matches: 9. The germline V gene encodes CDR1 SEHNR and CDR2 FQNEAQ (reference sequence). CDR3 sequence (DNA): TGTGCCAGCAGTTCCCGGAGACAGGGAGCCAACGTCCTGACTTTC. Its protein is CASSSRRQGANVLTF. Based on the CDR3 plus reference TRBV7-9 and TRBJ2-6, the full variable domain is DTGVSQNPRHKITKRGQNVTFRCDPISEHNRLYWYRQTLGQGPEFLTYFQNEAQLEKSRLLSDRFSAERPKGSFSTLEIQRTEQGDSAMYLCASSSRRQGANVLTFGAGSRLTVL.